These 18 T cell receptor beta chains originate from one sample sequenced in a study of T-cell memory formation after mild COVID-19. TCRdb itself ran the 5' RACE reads through MiXCR, one entry per CDR3 protein. This table holds fewer than 550,000 distinct CDR3 sequences, 20% found once. Material: PBMCs or a T cell subset sorted from them (not recorded which). All receptors derive from an adult woman who had mild COVID-19 (a few samples of this study predate the infection). Cell type and time point are not known.

The V gene is TRBV6-5, the J gene TRBJ2-4; D might be TRBD2 (5 bases). The V end lost 4 bases, the J end lost 1 base, and 17 bases lay between the germline ends. Germline CDR1 is MNHEY and CDR2 is SVGAGI. The CDR3 spans 17 residues. In DNA form, the CDR3 reads TGTGCCAGCAGTTGGCGGTCGGACTCGGGGGCCAAAAACATTCAGTACTTC. Translating gives CASSWRSDSGAKNIQYF.

This clonotype has only a few counts. The J gene is TRBJ1-5, the V gene TRBV27; D perhaps matches TRBD1 (6 bases). V was pared by 2 bases and J by 2 bases, with 13 bases between. The CDR3 covers 16 residues. CDR1 is MNHEY, CDR2 SMNVEV, per germline (reference sequence). CDR3 DNA sequence: TGTGCCAGCAGTTTAACGGGGGGCGCGGGCAATCAGCCCCAGCATTTT. It encodes CASSLTGGAGNQPQHF.

This clonotype was detected many times. The chain is built from TRBV5-1 and TRBJ1-1; the D is unclear. The CDR3 contains 14 residues. Germline V gene data show CDR1 as SGHRS and CDR2 as YFSETQ. V was pared by 3 bases and J by 8 bases, with 17 bases between. This CDR3 reads CASSSWAQRAEAFF. The DNA of the CDR3 is TGCGCCAGCAGCTCTTGGGCCCAAAGGGCAGAAGCTTTCTTT. Full variable domain (rest looked up from reference TRBV5-1 and TRBJ1-1): KAGVTQTPRYLIKTRGQQVTLSCSPISGHRSVSWYQQTPGQGLQFLFEYFSETQRNKGNFPGRFSGRQFSNSRSEMNVSTLELGDSALYLCASSSWAQRAEAFFGQGTRLTVV.

This clonotype was detected only a few times. V and J are TRBV20-1 and TRBJ1-3; 8 bases match TRBD1. This CDR3 has 13 amino acids. Germline V CDR1 and CDR2: DFQATT, SNEGSKA (reference sequence). The V gene end was trimmed by 3 bases and the J gene end by 8 bases; junction bases not matched to a gene: 6. This CDR3 is CSARDRVFDTIYF. CDR3 in DNA: TGCAGTGCTAGGGACAGGGTATTTGACACCATATATTTT.

This clonotype was seen a single time. V is TRBV6-5 and J is TRBJ2-7; 10 positions match TRBD1. V was pared by 2 bases and J by 0 bases, with 7 bases of the junction left unmatched. Germline CDR1 is MNHEY and CDR2 is SVGAGI. There are 17 residues in the CDR3. The CDR3 DNA sequence: TGTGCCAGCAGTTACCACCGGGGGACAGGGGTCTCCTACGAGCAGTACTTC. Amino acid sequence: CASSYHRGTGVSYEQYF.

This clonotype has only a few counts. CDR3 region: CASSQVGAVIYNEQFF. CDR3 DNA: TGTGCCAGCAGCCAAGTAGGGGCGGTCATTTACAATGAGCAGTTCTTC. The rearrangement joins TRBV4-2 to TRBJ2-1, with TRBD1 as a possible D gene (5 bases). Germline values: CDR1 LGHNA, CDR2 YNFKEQ. V lost 1 base and J lost 4, with 14 bases in between. The CDR3 is made up of 16 amino acids.

This clonotype was recorded at least ten times. CDR3 region: CASSYSGRDYNEQFF. Written as DNA, the CDR3 is TGTGCCAGCAGCTATAGCGGGAGGGATTACAATGAGCAGTTCTTC. The gene calls are TRBV5-5 and TRBJ2-1, with 11 bases lining up with TRBD2. The CDR3 has 15 amino acids. V lost 3 bases, J lost 4 bases, and 3 bases stayed unmatched. Germline values: CDR1 SGHKS, CDR2 YYEKEE (reference sequence). Combining the CDR3 with reference TRBV5-5 and TRBJ2-1 gives the whole variable domain DAGVTQSPTHLIKTRGQQVTLRCSPISGHKSVSWYQQVLGQGPQFIFQYYEKEERGRGNFPDRFSARQFPNYSSELNVNALLLGDSALYLCASSYSGRDYNEQFFGPGTRLTVL.

The J gene is TRBJ2-1, the V gene TRBV12-3 or TRBV12-4; the D is unclear. V was trimmed by 6 bases and J by 6 bases, leaving 15 bases between them. The CDR3 length is 14 residues. The CDR3 spells CASSQTTRFNEQFF. For the CDR3, the DNA is TGTGCCAGCAGCCAAACAACCCGGTTCAATGAGCAGTTCTTC.

The gene calls are TRBV20-1 and TRBJ2-3; D might be TRBD1 or TRBD2, each matching 5 bases. CDR1 is DFQATT and CDR2 is SNEGSKA in the germline V gene (reference sequence). CDR3 length equals 15 residues. V lost 1 base and J 0 bases, leaving 11 bases between the germline ends. The CDR3 spells CSARAGTASTDTQYF. The CDR3 DNA sequence: TGCAGTGCTAGAGCCGGGACGGCTAGCACAGATACGCAGTATTTT.

CDR3 region: CASSLTGKGQPQHF. In DNA form, the CDR3 reads TGTGCCAGCAGCTTAACAGGGAAAGGCCAGCCCCAGCATTTT. This chain links TRBV7-3 with TRBJ1-5; D call uncertain. V was clipped by 0 bases and J by 7 bases, with 10 bases between them. The germline gives CDR1 SGHTA, CDR2 FQGTGA. CDR3 length: 14 amino acids.

This clonotype has a handful of counts. The CDR3 loop reads CASSLDRGLQPQHF. CDR3 DNA: TGTGCCAGCAGTTTGGACAGGGGGCTCCAGCCCCAGCATTTT. J is TRBJ1-5 and V is TRBV12-3 or TRBV12-4; 11 positions match TRBD1. CDR3 size: 14 residues. V lost 3 bases, J lost 7 bases, and 2 bases stayed unmatched.

This chain joins TRBV20-1 and TRBJ1-5; the D gene is possibly TRBD1 (6 bases). V was pared by 5 bases and J by 0 bases, with 8 bases between. The germline V gene has CDR1 DFQATT and CDR2 SNEGSKA (reference sequence). CDR3 size: 13 residues. In nucleotides, the CDR3 is TGCAGTGCTTGGACAGATAGCAATCAGCCCCAGCATTTT. It specifies CSAWTDSNQPQHF.

The CDR3 spells CASSPSSAGEAFF. In DNA form, the CDR3 reads TGTGCCAGCAGCCCCTCTTCGGCCGGTGAAGCTTTCTTT. This sequence joins TRBV7-9 and TRBJ1-1; D unresolved. The V gene lost 5 bases and the J gene lost 7 bases, with 14 bases spanning the gap. From germline, CDR1 is SEHNR and CDR2 FQNEAQ (reference sequence). The CDR3 totals 13 residues.

This sequence joins TRBV7-9 and TRBJ2-7; D is uncertain. Looked up from germline, CDR1 is SEHNR and CDR2 is FQNEAQ (reference sequence). V lost 3 bases to trimming and J lost 3 bases, with 6 bases between them. This CDR3 contains 12 residues. As DNA, the CDR3 is TGTGCCAGCAGCTTCAATAGCTACGAGCAGTACTTC. Its protein product is CASSFNSYEQYF.

V gene TRBV27 combines with J gene TRBJ2-7; 9 positions match TRBD1. This CDR3 spans 14 amino acids. The J segment lost 5 bases and the V segment lost 6 bases, leaving 8 bases of the junction unmatched. The germline V gene has CDR1 MNHEY and CDR2 SMNVEV (reference sequence). The CDR3 loop reads CASRTGTGYHEQYF. CDR3 nucleotides: TGTGCCAGCAGAACCGGGACAGGGTACCACGAGCAGTACTTC.

The genes are TRBV6-5 and TRBJ1-4; weak D call: TRBD1 (6 bases). The CDR3 consists of 15 residues. Deletions cut 3 bases from V and 3 bases from J, with 11 bases between. CDR1 and CDR2 (germline): MNHEY, SVGAGI. CDR3 loop: CASSYQGRANEKLFF. Here the CDR3 DNA reads TGTGCCAGCAGTTATCAGGGGCGGGCTAATGAAAAACTGTTTTTT.

This CDR3 reads CASSPSWGVQETQYF. The CDR3 DNA reads as TGTGCCAGCTCACCAAGCTGGGGCGTCCAAGAGACCCAGTACTTC. This chain joins TRBV18 and TRBJ2-5; perhaps TRBD1 as D (5 bases). The CDR3 is 15 residues long. Per germline, CDR1 KGHSH and CDR2 LQKENI. Trimming left V 2 bases short and J 1 base short, with 11 bases between.

The chain links TRBV15 to TRBJ2-1; 9 positions agree with TRBD2. This CDR3 is 14 amino acids long. CDR1 is LNHNV, CDR2 YYDKDF, per germline (reference sequence). The trim removed 6 bases at V and 8 bases at J, leaving 8 bases unmatched. As DNA, the CDR3 is TGTGCCACCAGGTTTTTAGCGGGAGACTATGAGCAGTTCTTC. It encodes CATRFLAGDYEQFF. The whole variable domain, filled in from reference TRBV15 and TRBJ2-1, reads DAMVIQNPRYQVTQFGKPVTLSCSQTLNHNVMYWYQQKSSQAPKLLFHYYDKDFNNEADTPDNFQSRRPNTSFCFLDIRSPGLGDTAMYLCATRFLAGDYEQFFGPGTRLTVL.